Each of the 11 T cell receptor beta chains below was sequenced from the same sample in a study of T-cell memory formation after mild COVID-19. TCRdb independently ran MiXCR on the 5' RACE reads; one entry per CDR3 protein. The sample contains about 360,000 distinct CDR3 sequences, roughly 13% of which appear only once. The source material was PBMCs or a T cell subset sorted from them (not recorded which). The receptor source for this set is a man aged 18 to 29 who had mild COVID-19 (a few samples of this study predate the infection). Cell type and time point are not known.

This clonotype was recorded at least ten times. The chain combines TRBV4-1 with TRBJ2-3; 9 bases agree with TRBD2. The germline gives CDR1 MGHRA, CDR2 YSYEKL. Trimming removed 3 bases from V and 4 bases from J; junction bases left unmatched: 8. The CDR3 runs to 16 residues. CDR3 amino acids: CASSQTAGGGPDTQYF. The CDR3 DNA reads TGCGCCAGCAGCCAGACTGCGGGGGGGGGCCCAGATACGCAGTATTTT.

In its sample, this clonotype was seen many times. The chain employs TRBV5-1 and TRBJ2-5; D unresolved. Looked up from germline, CDR1 is SGHRS and CDR2 is YFSETQ. The CDR3 extends over 14 amino acids. Trimming shortened V by 0 bases and J by 3 bases, and 9 bases separated the two germline ends. The CDR3 spells CASSLGNGEETQYF. CDR3 DNA sequence: TGCGCCAGCAGCTTGGGGAATGGAGAAGAGACCCAGTACTTC.

This clonotype was seen only a few times. The chain couples TRBV7-2 to TRBJ1-2; no reliable D call. Germline assignment: CDR1 SGHTA and CDR2 FQGNSA. Trimming left V 2 bases short and J 4 bases short, with 17 bases between. The CDR3 consists of 16 residues. The CDR3 bases are TGTGCCAGCAGCTTAACCTCGACAAAGCTCATCTATGGCTACACCTTC. Translating it yields CASSLTSTKLIYGYTF.

The chain combines TRBV6-6 with TRBJ1-5; 7 bases line up with TRBD1. Germline loops: CDR1 MNHNY, CDR2 SVGAGI (reference sequence). V shed 2 bases and J 2 bases; nucleotides not matched to a gene: 6. The CDR3 is 16 residues long. The CDR3 DNA sequence: TGTGCCAGCAGTTACCCTGGCGGACAGGGCAATCAGCCCCAGCATTTT. It specifies CASSYPGGQGNQPQHF.

This clonotype showed up many times. J is TRBJ2-3 and V is TRBV5-1; D is unresolved. Germline CDR1 reads SGHRS; CDR2 reads YFSETQ. This CDR3 is built from 14 residues. Trimming took off 7 bases at V and 6 bases at J, with 18 bases between the two ends. CDR3 nucleotides: TGCGCCAGCGCGTGGGCCACCCCCGAGGATACGCAGTATTTT. It codes for CASAWATPEDTQYF.

The V gene is TRBV5-1, the J gene TRBJ2-3, with D perhaps matching TRBD1 or TRBD2 (5 bases each). V shed 1 base and J shed 4 bases, with 16 bases lying between them. The CDR3 extends over 16 amino acids. Germline V lookup: CDR1 SGHRS, CDR2 YFSETQ. CDR3 DNA sequence: TGCGCCAGCAGCTTGCTGGGACCACGAACCGCAGATACGCAGTATTTT. Translation gives CASSLLGPRTADTQYF. Full variable domain (remainder filled in from reference TRBV5-1 and TRBJ2-3): KAGVTQTPRYLIKTRGQQVTLSCSPISGHRSVSWYQQTPGQGLQFLFEYFSETQRNKGNFPGRFSGRQFSNSRSEMNVSTLELGDSALYLCASSLLGPRTADTQYFGPGTRLTVL.

This clonotype was found a few times. The rearrangement uses TRBV5-1 and TRBJ2-7; 10 bases match TRBD1. There are 14 residues in the CDR3. With V trimmed by 4 bases and J by 4 bases, 5 bases remained unmatched. Germline V gene sequence: CDR1 SGHRS, CDR2 YFSETQ. The CDR3 DNA is TGCGCCAGCAGCCACGGGACAGGGGAGTACGAGCAGTACTTC. This codes for CASSHGTGEYEQYF.

The chain links TRBV5-1 to TRBJ2-5; D gene unclear. Germline CDR1 reads SGHRS; CDR2 reads YFSETQ. V shed 0 bases and J shed 4 bases, with 10 bases lying between them. The CDR3 is 14 residues long. The CDR3 region has the DNA TGCGCCAGCAGCTTGGCCACCCCCGGAGAGACCCAGTACTTC. Protein sequence: CASSLATPGETQYF. The variable domain in full, completed from reference TRBV5-1 and TRBJ2-5, reads KAGVTQTPRYLIKTRGQQVTLSCSPISGHRSVSWYQQTPGQGLQFLFEYFSETQRNKGNFPGRFSGRQFSNSRSEMNVSTLELGDSALYLCASSLATPGETQYFGPGTRLLVL.

This chain uses TRBV4-3 with TRBJ2-3, with TRBD2 matching 9 bases. V was clipped by 5 bases and J by 2 bases; unmatched bases: 5. The CDR3 runs 15 residues. Germline V gene data show CDR1 as LGHNA and CDR2 as YSLEER. This CDR3 reads CASSVVAGVTDTQYF. For the CDR3, the DNA is TGCGCCAGCAGCGTGGTAGCGGGGGTCACAGATACGCAGTATTTT.

The rearrangement uses TRBV5-6 and TRBJ1-6; D may be TRBD1 (5 bases). Per germline, CDR1 SGHDT and CDR2 YYEEEE. The CDR3 is 16 residues long. Trimming took off 1 base at V and 2 bases at J, with 10 bases between the two ends. CDR3 amino acids: CASSLPTGAYNSPLHF. The CDR3 DNA reads as TGTGCCAGCAGCTTGCCAACAGGTGCCTATAATTCACCCCTCCACTTT. Filled out from reference TRBV5-6 and TRBJ1-6, the complete variable domain reads DAGVTQSPTHLIKTRGQQVTLRCSPKSGHDTVSWYQQALGQGPQFIFQYYEEEERQRGNFPDRFSGHQFPNYSSELNVNALLLGDSALYLCASSLPTGAYNSPLHFGNGTRLTVT.

V is TRBV20-1 and J is TRBJ1-6; tentatively, D is TRBD1 (6 bases). The V end was cut by 0 bases, the J end by 0 bases, with 9 bases between. Germline V CDR1 and CDR2: DFQATT, SNEGSKA (reference sequence). This CDR3 has 16 residues. CDR3 region: CSAREGGSSYNSPLHF. CDR3 bases: TGCAGTGCTAGAGAAGGGGGGAGCTCCTATAATTCACCCCTCCACTTT.